What follows describes a single T cell receptor beta chain. Its antigen is currently unknown. Patients had blood sampled at baseline and again on cycle 4 day 1 and cycle 7 day 1. These data originate in a study of OX40 agonist ivuxolimab in advanced cancers. Broader study findings: CD8+ T cells were the subset that, on average, had more expanded clones than CD4+. Researchers did not determine the expanded peripheral T cells' antigen specificity.

Assay used: immunoSEQ multiplex PCR; TCRdb lists only in-frame clones, some missing. The repertoire has tens of thousands of clones, roughly nine tenths of them found once; the top ten carry 3% to 4%. The CDR3 spans 12 residues. Germline-derived CDR1 and CDR2 are MDHEN and SYDVKM. Between the trimmed V and J ends, which lost 1 base and 3 bases, there was a span of 4 bases. This receptor was obtained from an adult with an advanced solid tumor such as melanoma, head and neck, liver or kidney cancer. The specimen was CD4+ or CD8+ T cells sorted from blood, collected in a trial of the OX40 agonist ivuxolimab. The chain combines TRBV28 with TRBJ2-7; D unresolved. The CDR3 coding sequence is TGTGCCAGCAGTTTATACAGCTACGAGCAGTACTTC. This gives the protein CASSLYSYEQYF.